This TCR beta chain was sequenced for a study of technical replicates of blood from several donors. CDR1 is SGHNT, CDR2 YENEEA, per germline. CDR3 length: 17 amino acids. The V end was cut by 9 bases, the J end by 3 bases, with 27 bases between. Clones were read by immunoSEQ multiplex PCR, and TCRdb kept only the in-frame ones, dropping some. The repertoire holds 55,000 to 85,000 clones, with roughly 97% as singletons. The J gene is TRBJ2-7, the V gene TRBV11-3, with D tentatively TRBD2 (5 bases). This clonotype was obtained from a human donor in good health. The sequenced material came from T cells isolated from PBMCs. The CDR3 DNA sequence: TGTGCCAGTGTACCGCCGGGCGAACTCAACGGGGTCTACGAGCAGTACTTC. Its protein product is CASVPPGELNGVYEQYF.